The following is a T cell receptor beta chain sequence with its context. The specificity of this receptor is unknown. No much larger clone is present one base from it, and per-base qualities are unavailable. The data are from a study of blood T cell repertoires in COVID-19 (dated by TCRdb to the early 2020s). Looking at the study overall: Samples covering the acute and convalescent phases of COVID-19 were provided by collaborators in the United States, Italy and Spain. The samples were drawn from the first 160 participants of the ongoing ImmuneRACE study and from 950 to 1,500 subjects provided by 6 global collaborators. Where available, HLA class I and class II types were taken from metadata supplied by the sample provider and were not determined by assay-based typing. The repertoires were released in a freely available public database meant as a resource for research on the immune response to SARS-CoV-2. The material from the prospective study consisted of cDNA or gDNA derived from T cells, B-cell-depleted T cells, or PBMCs. Nearly every sample came with metadata listing a de-identified subject ID, COVID-19 status, age in years and sex. Subjects who had been exposed to COVID-19, were actively infected with it, or had recovered from it provided the deeply sampled blood TCRbeta repertoires that made up the dataset.

Summary of the overall study and its limitations: How much clinical and demographic metadata was included differed by source and by participant, and the metadata was provided uncurated.

From cysteine to phenylalanine, the CDR3 is 14 amino acids long. The only DNA kept is the CDR3, 42 bases in frame from the first base. Reading the germline V gene gives CDR1 SGHVS and CDR2 FQNEAQ. Trimming takes 9 bases off V and 7 bases off J; junction bases not matched to a gene: 9. TCRbeta CDR3 regions were amplified from genomic DNA using the immunoSEQ Assay, a bias-controlled multiplex PCR. On the study's bioinformatics: The number of nucleated cells in each sample was estimated by amplification of reference gene primers within the assay. To quantify the absolute abundance of each unique TCRbeta CDR3 rearrangement, sequence reads were collapsed and filtered. For each sample, productive Simpson clonality was calculated by taking the square root of Simpson's diversity index across productive rearrangements. Held by TCRdb, this immuneACCESS table contains in-frame sequences only and omits some clones. Under half of the omission traces to an unresolved V gene where checked; the cause of the rest is unknown. V, J and clone size reflect that table, while D and trimming were determined from the DNA. This sample has a few hundred thousand clones in its table, and about 81% of those were observed once. Approximately 8.4% of the sample rests with the top ten.

One collaborating source in Seattle enrolled patients while the patients were actively infected and followed the patients over time throughout the course of disease. Collaborating institutions collected whole blood in K2EDTA tubes following their own protocols. For TCRbeta analysis, collaborators shipped samples in one of three forms: frozen whole blood, isolated PBMCs, or DNA extracted from either of those sample types. Recombination linked TRBV7-8 to TRBJ2-2, with 9 bases in between that match TRBD1. This clonotype was sampled from a woman older than 75 with COVID-19, enrolled during active disease. Source material: peripheral blood. CDR3 reads: CASHTGGMGGELFF. At the DNA level, the sequence is TGTGCCAGTCACACAGGGGGCATGGGCGGGGAGCTGTTTTTT.